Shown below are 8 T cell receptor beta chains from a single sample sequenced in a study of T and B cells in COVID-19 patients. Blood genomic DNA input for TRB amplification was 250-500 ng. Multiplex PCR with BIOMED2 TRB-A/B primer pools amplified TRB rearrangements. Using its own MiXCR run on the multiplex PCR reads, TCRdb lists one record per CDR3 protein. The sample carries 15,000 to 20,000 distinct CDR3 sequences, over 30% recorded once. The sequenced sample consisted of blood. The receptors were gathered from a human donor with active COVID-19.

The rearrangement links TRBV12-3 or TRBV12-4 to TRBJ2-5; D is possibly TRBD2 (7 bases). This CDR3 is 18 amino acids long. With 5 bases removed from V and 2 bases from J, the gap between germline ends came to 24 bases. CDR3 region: CASSVGTGGPPRQETQYF. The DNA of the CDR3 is TGTGCCAGCAGTGTGGGGACGGGGGGCCCTCCGCGGCAAGAGACCCAGTACTTC.

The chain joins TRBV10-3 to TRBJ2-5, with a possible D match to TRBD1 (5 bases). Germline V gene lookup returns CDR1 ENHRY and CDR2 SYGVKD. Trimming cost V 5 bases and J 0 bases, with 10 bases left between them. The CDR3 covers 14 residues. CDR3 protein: CAISFSQDQETQYF. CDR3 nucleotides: TGTGCCATCAGTTTCTCACAGGACCAAGAGACCCAGTACTTC.

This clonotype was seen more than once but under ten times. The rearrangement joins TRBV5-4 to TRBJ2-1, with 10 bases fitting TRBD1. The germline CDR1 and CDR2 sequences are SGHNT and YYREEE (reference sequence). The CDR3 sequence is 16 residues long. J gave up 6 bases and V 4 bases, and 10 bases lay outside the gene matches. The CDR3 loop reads CASSRGGTGETNEQFF. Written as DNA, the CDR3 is TGTGCCAGCAGCCGAGGCGGGACAGGGGAGACCAATGAGCAGTTCTTC.

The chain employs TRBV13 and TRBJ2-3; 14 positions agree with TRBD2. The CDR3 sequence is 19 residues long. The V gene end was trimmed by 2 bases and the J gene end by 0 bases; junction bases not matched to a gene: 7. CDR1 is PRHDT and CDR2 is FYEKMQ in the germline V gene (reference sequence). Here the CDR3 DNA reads TGTGCCAGCAGCTTATACGGACTAGCGGGGGGTCGTAGCACAGATACGCAGTATTTT. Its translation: CASSLYGLAGGRSTDTQYF.

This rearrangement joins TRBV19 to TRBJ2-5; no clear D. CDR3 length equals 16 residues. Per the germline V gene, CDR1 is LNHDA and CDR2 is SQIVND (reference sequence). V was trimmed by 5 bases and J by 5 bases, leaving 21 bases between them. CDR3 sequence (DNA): TGTGCCAGTAGTGGAACCTGGACGTCGAAAGGGGAGACCCAGTACTTC. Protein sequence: CASSGTWTSKGETQYF.

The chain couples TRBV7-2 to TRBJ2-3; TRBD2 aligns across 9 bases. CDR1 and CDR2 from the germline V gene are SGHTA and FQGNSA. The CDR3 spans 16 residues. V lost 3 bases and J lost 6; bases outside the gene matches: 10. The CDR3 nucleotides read TGTGCCAGCAGCTTGTTTTGGCGGGGGGGCCGGGATACGCAGTATTTT. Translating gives CASSLFWRGGRDTQYF.

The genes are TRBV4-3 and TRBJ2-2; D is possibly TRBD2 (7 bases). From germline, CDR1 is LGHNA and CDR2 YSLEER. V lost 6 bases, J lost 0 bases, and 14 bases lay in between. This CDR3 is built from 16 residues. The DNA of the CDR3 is TGCGCCAGCAGGCCTGGGGGGGGCGCGAACACCGGGGAGCTGTTTTTT. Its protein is CASRPGGGANTGELFF.

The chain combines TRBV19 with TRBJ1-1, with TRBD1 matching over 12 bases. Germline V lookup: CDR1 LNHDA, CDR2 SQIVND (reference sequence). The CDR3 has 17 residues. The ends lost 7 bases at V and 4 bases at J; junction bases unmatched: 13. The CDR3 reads CASNYRGQGAWVTEAFF. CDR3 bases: TGTGCCAGTAACTACCGGGGACAGGGGGCTTGGGTCACTGAAGCTTTCTTT.